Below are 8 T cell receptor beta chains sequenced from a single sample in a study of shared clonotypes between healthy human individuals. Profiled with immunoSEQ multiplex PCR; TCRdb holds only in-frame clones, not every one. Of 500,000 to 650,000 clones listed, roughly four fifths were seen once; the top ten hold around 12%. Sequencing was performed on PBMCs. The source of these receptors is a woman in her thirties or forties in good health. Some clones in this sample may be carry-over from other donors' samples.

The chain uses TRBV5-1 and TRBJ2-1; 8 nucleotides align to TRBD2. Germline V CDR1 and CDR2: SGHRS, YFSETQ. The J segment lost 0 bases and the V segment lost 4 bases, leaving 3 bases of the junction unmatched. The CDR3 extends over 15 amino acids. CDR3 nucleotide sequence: TGCGCCAGCAGCCCCCGGGAGGGCTCCTACAATGAGCAGTTCTTC. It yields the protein CASSPREGSYNEQFF.

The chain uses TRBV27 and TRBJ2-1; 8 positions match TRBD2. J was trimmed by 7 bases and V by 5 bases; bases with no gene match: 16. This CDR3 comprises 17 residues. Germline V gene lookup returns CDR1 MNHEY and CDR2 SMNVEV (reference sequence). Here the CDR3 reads CASSLRASGRATNEQFF. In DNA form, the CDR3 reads TGTGCCAGCAGTCTTAGGGCGTCCGGGAGGGCCACGAATGAGCAGTTCTTC.

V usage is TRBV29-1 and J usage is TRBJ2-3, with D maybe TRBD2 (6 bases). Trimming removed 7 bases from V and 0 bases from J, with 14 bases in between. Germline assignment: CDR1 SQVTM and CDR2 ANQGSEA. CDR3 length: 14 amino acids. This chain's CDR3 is CSGGLIESTDTQYF. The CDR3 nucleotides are TGCAGCGGGGGACTTATCGAGAGCACAGATACGCAGTATTTT.

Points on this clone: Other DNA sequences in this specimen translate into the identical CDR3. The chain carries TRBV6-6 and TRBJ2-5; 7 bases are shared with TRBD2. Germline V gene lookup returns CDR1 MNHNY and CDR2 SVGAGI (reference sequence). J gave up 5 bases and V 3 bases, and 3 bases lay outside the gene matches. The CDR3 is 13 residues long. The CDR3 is CASSYGGGETQYF. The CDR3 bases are TGTGCCAGCAGTTATGGGGGAGGGGAGACCCAGTACTTC.

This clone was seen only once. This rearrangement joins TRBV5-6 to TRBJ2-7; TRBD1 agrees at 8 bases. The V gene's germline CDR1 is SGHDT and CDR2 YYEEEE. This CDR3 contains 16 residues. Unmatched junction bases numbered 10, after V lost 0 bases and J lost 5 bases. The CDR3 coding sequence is TGTGCCAGCAGCTTGGCCGACGGACAGGGAGAAGACGAGCAGTACTTC. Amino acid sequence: CASSLADGQGEDEQYF.

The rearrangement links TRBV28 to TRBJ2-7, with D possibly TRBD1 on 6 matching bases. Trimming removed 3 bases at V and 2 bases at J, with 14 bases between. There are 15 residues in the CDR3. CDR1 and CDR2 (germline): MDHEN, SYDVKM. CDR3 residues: CASSLATQGPYEQYF. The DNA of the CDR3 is TGTGCCAGCAGTTTGGCAACACAGGGACCCTACGAGCAGTACTTC.

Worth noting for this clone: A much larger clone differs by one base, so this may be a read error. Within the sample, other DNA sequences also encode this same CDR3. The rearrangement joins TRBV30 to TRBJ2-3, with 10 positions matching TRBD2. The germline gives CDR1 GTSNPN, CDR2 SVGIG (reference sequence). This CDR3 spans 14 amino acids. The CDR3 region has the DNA TGTGCATGGACCCGGACTAGCGGAACAGATACGCAGTATTTT. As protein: CAWTRTSGTDTQYF. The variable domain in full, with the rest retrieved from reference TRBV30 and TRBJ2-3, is SQTIHQWPATLVQPVGSPLSLECTVEGTSNPNLYWYRQAAGRGLQLLFYSVGIGQISSEVPQNLSASRPQDRQFILSSKKLLLSDSGFYLCAWTRTSGTDTQYFGPGTRLTVL.

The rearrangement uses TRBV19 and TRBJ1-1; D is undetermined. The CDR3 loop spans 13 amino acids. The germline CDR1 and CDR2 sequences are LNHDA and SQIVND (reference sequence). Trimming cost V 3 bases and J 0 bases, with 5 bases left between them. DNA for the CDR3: TGTGCCAGTAGTATTAATTTGAACACTGAAGCTTTCTTT. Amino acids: CASSINLNTEAFF. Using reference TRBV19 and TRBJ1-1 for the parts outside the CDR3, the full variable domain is DGGITQSPKYLFRKEGQNVTLSCEQNLNHDAMYWYRQDPGQGLRLIYYSQIVNDFQKGDIAEGYSVSREKKESFPLTVTSAQKNPTAFYLCASSINLNTEAFFGQGTRLTVV.